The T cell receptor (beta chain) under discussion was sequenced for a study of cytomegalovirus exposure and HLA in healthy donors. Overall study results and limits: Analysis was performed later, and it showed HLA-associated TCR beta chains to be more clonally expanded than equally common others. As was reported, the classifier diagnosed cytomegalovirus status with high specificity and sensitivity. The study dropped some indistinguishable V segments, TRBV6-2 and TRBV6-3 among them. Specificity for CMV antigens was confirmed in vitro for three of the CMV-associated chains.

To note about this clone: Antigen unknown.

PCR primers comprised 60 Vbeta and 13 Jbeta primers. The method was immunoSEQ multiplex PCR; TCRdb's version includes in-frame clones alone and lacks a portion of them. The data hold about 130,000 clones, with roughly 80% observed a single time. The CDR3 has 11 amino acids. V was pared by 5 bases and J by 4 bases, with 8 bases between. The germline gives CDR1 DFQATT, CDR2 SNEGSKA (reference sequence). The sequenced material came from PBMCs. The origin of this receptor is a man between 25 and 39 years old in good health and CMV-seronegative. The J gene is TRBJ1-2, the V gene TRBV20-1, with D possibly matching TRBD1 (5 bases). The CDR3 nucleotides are TGCAGTGCTGACAGCTTCTATGGCTACACCTTC. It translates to CSADSFYGYTF.